A single sample gave rise to the 3 T cell receptor beta chains below, sequenced in a study of yellow fever vaccine responses in identical twins. TCRdb re-called the RT-PCR reads through MiXCR, storing one row per CDR3 protein. The data contain just under 3,500 distinct CDR3 sequences, over 65% of them singletons. The sample in question was T cells from blood (PBMCs), unsorted or a sorted subset (not recorded which), obtained before or after yellow fever vaccination (not recorded which). Receptors originate from a woman aged 18-29 years who received the yellow fever vaccine.

The J gene is TRBJ2-2, the V gene TRBV19; a possible D gene is TRBD2 (5 bases). CDR3 length: 15 amino acids. The germline gives CDR1 LNHDA, CDR2 SQIVND (reference sequence). Trimming took off 1 base at V and 5 bases at J, with 11 bases between the two ends. The DNA for the CDR3 is TGTGCCAGTAGTATAGGGCCTGCGGGTACCGGGGAGCTGTTTTTT. The encoded protein is CASSIGPAGTGELFF.

The chain has TRBV5-1 and TRBJ2-2, with 10 bases identical to TRBD1. The germline V gene encodes CDR1 SGHRS and CDR2 YFSETQ. The V and J ends lost 2 bases and 4 bases, in that order; junction bases with no gene match: 2. There are 15 residues in the CDR3. CDR3 DNA sequence: TGCGCCAGCAGCTTCGGGACAGGGGCCACCGGGGAGCTGTTTTTT. Translated: CASSFGTGATGELFF. Looking up the rest from reference TRBV5-1 and TRBJ2-2 gives the full variable domain: KAGVTQTPRYLIKTRGQQVTLSCSPISGHRSVSWYQQTPGQGLQFLFEYFSETQRNKGNFPGRFSGRQFSNSRSEMNVSTLELGDSALYLCASSFGTGATGELFFGEGSRLTVL.

The chain couples TRBV12-3 or TRBV12-4 to TRBJ2-2, with D hard to call. The ends were cut back, 4 bases at V and 1 base at J, with 10 bases in the middle. There are 15 residues in the CDR3. The CDR3 DNA reads TGTGCCAGCAGTTCCCAGCTGGGGAACACCGGGGAGCTGTTTTTT. Its translation is CASSSQLGNTGELFF.